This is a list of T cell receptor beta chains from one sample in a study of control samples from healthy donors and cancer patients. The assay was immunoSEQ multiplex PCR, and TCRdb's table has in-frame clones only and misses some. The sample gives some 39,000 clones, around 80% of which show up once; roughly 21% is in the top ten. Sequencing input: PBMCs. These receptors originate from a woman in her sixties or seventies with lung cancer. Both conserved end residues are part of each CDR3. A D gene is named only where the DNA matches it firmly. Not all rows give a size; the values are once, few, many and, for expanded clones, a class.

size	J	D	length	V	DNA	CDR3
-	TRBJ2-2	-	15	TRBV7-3	TGTGCCAGCAGCCCTCTTTCGGGGTGGGGCGGGGAGCTGTTTTTT	CASSPLSGWGGELFF
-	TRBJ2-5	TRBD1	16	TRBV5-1	TGCGCCAGCAGCTTGGGGACAGGGGGGCTAGGAGAGACCCAGTACTTC	CASSLGTGGLGETQYF
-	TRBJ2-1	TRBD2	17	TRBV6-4	TGTGCCAGCAGTGACGATTCGTGGACTAGCGGAGACAATGAGCAGTTCTTC	CASSDDSWTSGDNEQFF
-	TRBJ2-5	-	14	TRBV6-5	TGTGCCAGCAGTCGGGGACTGCGGGGAGAAGACCAGTACTTC	CASSRGLRGEDQYF
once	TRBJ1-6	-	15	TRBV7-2	TGTGCCAGCACCCCGAGGGGCTCCTATAATTCACCCCTCCACTTT	CASTPRGSYNSPLHF
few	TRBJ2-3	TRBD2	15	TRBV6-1	TGTGCCAGCAGTGAGACTAGCGGGGCGACAGATACGCAGTATTTT	CASSETSGATDTQYF
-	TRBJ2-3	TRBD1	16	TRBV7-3	TGTGCCAGCAGCTTAACCGGGACAGGGAAGACAGATACGCAGTATTTT	CASSLTGTGKTDTQYF
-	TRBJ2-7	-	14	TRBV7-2	TGTGCCAGCAGCTTCGGCGGTAGCTCCTACGAGCAGTACTTC	CASSFGGSSYEQYF
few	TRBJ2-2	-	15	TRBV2	TGTGCCAGCAGCCCCGGGAGCACATACCCCGGGGAGCTGTTTTTT	CASSPGSTYPGELFF
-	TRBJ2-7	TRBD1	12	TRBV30	TGTGCCTGGAGTGTCAGGGGGTACGAGCAGTACTTC	CAWSVRGYEQYF
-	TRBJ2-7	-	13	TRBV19	TGTGCCAGTAGTATACGTTCGGGCGACGAGCAGTACTTC	CASSIRSGDEQYF
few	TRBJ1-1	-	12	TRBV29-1	TGCAGCGTCGACACCGGTAGCGGTGAAGCTTTCTTT	CSVDTGSGEAFF
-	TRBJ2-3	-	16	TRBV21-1	TGTGCCAGCAGCAAAGTTGTCGCGGGAGTCGCGGATACGCAGTATTTT	CASSKVVAGVADTQYF
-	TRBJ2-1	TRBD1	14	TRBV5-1	TGCGCCAGCAGTTCACCCGGGACAGGGGATGAGCAGTTCTTC	CASSSPGTGDEQFF
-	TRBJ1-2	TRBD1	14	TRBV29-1	TGCAGCGTTGCCATGGCGGGACAGGAGTATGGCTACACCTTC	CSVAMAGQEYGYTF
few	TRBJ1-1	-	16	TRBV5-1	TGCGCCAGCAGCCCCGGCTACAACCCGGCGAACACTGAAGCTTTCTTT	CASSPGYNPANTEAFF
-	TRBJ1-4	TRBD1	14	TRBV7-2	TGTGCAGTGGGCGGACAGGGTTATAGCGAAAAACTGTTTTTT	CAVGGQGYSEKLFF
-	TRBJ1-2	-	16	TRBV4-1	TGCGCCAGCAGCCAAGATCTGCACAGTTCTAACTATGGCTACACCTTC	CASSQDLHSSNYGYTF
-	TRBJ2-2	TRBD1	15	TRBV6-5	TGTGCCAGCAGTTTAGGACAGGCCCCTACCGGGGAGCTGTTTTTT	CASSLGQAPTGELFF
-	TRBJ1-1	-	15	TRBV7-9	TGTGCCAGCAGCTTAAACAGCCTCATGAACACTGAAGCTTTCTTT	CASSLNSLMNTEAFF
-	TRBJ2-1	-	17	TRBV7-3	TGTGCCAGCAGCTTATTTAGCCTCGGAGGGGACTACAATGAGCAGTTCTTC	CASSLFSLGGDYNEQFF
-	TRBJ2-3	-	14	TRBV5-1	TGCGCCAGCAAGAAGGACCCGGGCACAGATACGCAGTATTTT	CASKKDPGTDTQYF
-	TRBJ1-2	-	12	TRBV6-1	TGTGCCAGCAGTGAACACCCCTATGGCTACACCTTC	CASSEHPYGYTF
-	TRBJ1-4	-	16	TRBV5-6	TGTGCCAGCGGATCCTCCCTGGGTTTGGGTAATGAAAAACTGTTTTTT	CASGSSLGLGNEKLFF